This TCR beta chain is from a study of blood T cell repertoires in COVID-19 (dated by TCRdb to about 2020). Background for the entire study: The collaborator samples originated in the United States, Italy and Spain and spanned the acute and convalescent phases of COVID-19. The repertoires were released in a freely available public database meant as a resource for research on the immune response to SARS-CoV-2. The samples were drawn from the first 160 participants of the ongoing ImmuneRACE study and from roughly 1,300 subjects provided by 6 global collaborators. The dataset comprised deeply sampled blood TCRbeta repertoires from subjects exposed to, actively infected with, or recovered from COVID-19. The material from the prospective study consisted of cDNA or gDNA derived from T cells, B-cell-depleted T cells, or PBMCs. Where available, HLA class I and class II types were taken from metadata supplied by the sample provider and were not determined by assay-based typing. Sample metadata almost always included a de-identified subject ID, COVID-19 status, age in years and sex.

According to the germline V gene, CDR1 reads SNHLY and CDR2 reads FYNNEI. Trimming removed 7 bases from V and 0 bases from J, leaving 10 bases between the germline ends. The CDR3 sequence holds 14 residues, the cysteine and phenylalanine included. Only the CDR3 DNA stays, 42 bases, in frame from base 1. A note on this clone: No cognate antigen has been identified for it. No clone much larger than this one lies a single base away; base qualities are absent.

TCRbeta CDR3 regions were amplified from genomic DNA using the immunoSEQ Assay, a bias-controlled multiplex PCR. Per the authors' processing: Within the assay, amplification of reference gene primers was used to estimate how many nucleated cells each sample contained. Sequence reads were collapsed and filtered to measure the absolute abundance of every unique TCRbeta CDR3 rearrangement. Productive Simpson clonality was computed per sample as the square root of Simpson's diversity index over productive rearrangements. Drawn from immuneACCESS, this table holds only the in-frame rearrangements with V and J called that TCRdb kept. Clones are partly lost; checked studies trace under half to an unresolved V gene and leave the rest unexplained. V and J calls plus clone size are reproduced from that table; the DNA served to infer D and trimming. Present in this sample are around 100,000 clones, roughly 80% of which were seen just once. The ten largest account for 20% to 25% of the sample.

Collaborating institutions collected whole blood in K2EDTA tubes following their own protocols. For TCRbeta analysis, collaborators shipped samples in one of three forms: frozen whole blood, isolated PBMCs, or DNA extracted from either of those sample types. Results and caveats for the whole study, not just this receptor: Clinical and demographic metadata were provided uncurated, with the amount varying by source and participant.

Here the chain combines TRBV2 and TRBJ1-3; no D segment can be confidently identified. The material sequenced was peripheral blood. The receptor was isolated from a man in his sixties or seventies with active or convalescent COVID-19. The nucleotide sequence is TGTGCCAGCATGGTGGGCCACTCTGGAAACACCATATATTTT. It translates as CASMVGHSGNTIYF.